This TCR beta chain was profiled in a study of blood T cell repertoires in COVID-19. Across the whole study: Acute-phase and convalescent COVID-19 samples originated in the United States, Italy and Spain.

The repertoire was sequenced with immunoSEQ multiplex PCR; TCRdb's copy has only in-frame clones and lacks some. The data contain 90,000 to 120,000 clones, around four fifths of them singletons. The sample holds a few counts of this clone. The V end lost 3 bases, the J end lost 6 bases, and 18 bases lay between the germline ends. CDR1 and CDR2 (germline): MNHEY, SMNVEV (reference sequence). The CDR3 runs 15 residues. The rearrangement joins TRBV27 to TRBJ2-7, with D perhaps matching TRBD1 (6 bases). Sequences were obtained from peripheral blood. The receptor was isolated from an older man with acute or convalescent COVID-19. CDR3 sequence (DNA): TGTGCCAGCAGTTTTATTCGTCAGGGGCACGGCGAGCAGTACTTC. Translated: CASSFIRQGHGEQYF.